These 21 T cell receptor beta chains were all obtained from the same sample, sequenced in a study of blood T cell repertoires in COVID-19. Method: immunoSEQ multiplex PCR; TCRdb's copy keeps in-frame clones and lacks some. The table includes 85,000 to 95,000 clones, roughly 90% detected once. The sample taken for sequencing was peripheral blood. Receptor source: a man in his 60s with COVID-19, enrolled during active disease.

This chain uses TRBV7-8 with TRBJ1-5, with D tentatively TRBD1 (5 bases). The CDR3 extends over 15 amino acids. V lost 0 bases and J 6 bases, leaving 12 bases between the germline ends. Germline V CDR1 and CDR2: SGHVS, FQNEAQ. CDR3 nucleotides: TGTGCCAGCAGCTTAGCCGCCAGGGAAGGTCAGCCCCAGCATTTT. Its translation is CASSLAAREGQPQHF.

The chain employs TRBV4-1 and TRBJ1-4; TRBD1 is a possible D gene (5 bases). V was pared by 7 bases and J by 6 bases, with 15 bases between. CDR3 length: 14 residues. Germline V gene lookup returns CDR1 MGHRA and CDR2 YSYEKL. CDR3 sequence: CASNIRGTDEKLFF. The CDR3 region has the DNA TGCGCCAGCAACATTAGGGGCACGGATGAAAAACTGTTTTTT.

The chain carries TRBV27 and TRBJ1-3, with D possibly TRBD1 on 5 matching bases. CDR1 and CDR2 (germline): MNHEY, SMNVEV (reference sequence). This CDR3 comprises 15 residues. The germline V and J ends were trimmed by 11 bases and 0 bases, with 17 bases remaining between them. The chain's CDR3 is CACPPGGTSGNTIYF. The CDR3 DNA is TGTGCCTGCCCCCCGGGGGGAACCTCTGGAAACACCATATATTTT.

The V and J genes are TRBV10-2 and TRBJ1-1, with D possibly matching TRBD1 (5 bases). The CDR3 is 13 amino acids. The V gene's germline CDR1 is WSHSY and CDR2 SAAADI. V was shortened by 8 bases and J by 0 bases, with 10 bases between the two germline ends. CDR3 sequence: CASLTGLNTEAFF. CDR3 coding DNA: TGCGCCAGCCTAACAGGTTTGAACACTGAAGCTTTCTTT.

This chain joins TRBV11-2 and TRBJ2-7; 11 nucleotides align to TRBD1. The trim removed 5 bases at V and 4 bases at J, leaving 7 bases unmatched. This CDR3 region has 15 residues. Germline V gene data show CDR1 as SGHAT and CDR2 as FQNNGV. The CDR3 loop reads CASSGPGQGVYEQYF. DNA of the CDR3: TGTGCCAGCAGCGGGCCGGGACAGGGGGTTTACGAGCAGTACTTC.

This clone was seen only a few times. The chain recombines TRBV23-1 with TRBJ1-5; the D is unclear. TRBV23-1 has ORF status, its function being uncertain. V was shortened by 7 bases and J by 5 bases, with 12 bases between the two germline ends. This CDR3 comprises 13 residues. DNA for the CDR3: TGCGCCAGCATCGGCCAGGTAGATCAGCCCCAGCATTTT. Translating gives CASIGQVDQPQHF.

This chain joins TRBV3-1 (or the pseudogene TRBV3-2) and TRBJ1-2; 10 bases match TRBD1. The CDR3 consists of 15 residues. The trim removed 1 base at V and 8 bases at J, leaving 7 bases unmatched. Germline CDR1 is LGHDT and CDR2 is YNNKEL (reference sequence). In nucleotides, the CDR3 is TGTGCCAGCAGCCAAGGGGACAGGGGCCCCGGAGGCTACACCTTC. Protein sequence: CASSQGDRGPGGYTF.

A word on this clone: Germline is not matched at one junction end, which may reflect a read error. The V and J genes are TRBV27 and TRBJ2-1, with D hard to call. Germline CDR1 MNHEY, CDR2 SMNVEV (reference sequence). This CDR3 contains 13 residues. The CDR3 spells CASSSSSSNEQFF. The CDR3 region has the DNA TGTGCCAGCAGTTCCTCCTCCTCCAATGAGCAGTTCTTC.

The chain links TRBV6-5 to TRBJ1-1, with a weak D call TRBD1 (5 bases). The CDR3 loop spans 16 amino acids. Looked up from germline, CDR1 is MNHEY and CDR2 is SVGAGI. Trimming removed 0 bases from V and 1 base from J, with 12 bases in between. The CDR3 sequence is CASSYSGGWGNTEAFF. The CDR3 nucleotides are TGTGCCAGCAGTTACTCTGGGGGGTGGGGGAACACTGAAGCTTTCTTT.

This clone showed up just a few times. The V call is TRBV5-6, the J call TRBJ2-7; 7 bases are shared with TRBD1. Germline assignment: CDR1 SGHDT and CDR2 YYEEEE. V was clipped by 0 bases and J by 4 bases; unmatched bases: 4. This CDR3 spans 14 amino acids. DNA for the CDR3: TGTGCCAGCAGCTTGGAAGGGGGCGGTTACGAGCAGTACTTC. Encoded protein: CASSLEGGGYEQYF.

This CDR3 reads CASSYLPSYGYTF. DNA for the CDR3: TGTGCCAGCAGTTACTTACCGAGCTATGGCTACACCTTC. This chain connects TRBV6-6 to TRBJ1-2; D is unclear. Trimming took off 1 base at V and 4 bases at J, with 7 bases between the two ends. This CDR3 comprises 13 residues. Germline-derived CDR1 and CDR2 are MNHNY and SVGAGI (reference sequence).

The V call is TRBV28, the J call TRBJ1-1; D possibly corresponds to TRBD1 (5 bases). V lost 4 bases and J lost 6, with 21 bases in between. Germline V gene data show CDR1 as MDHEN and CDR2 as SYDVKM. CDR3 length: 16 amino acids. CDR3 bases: TGTGCCAGCAGTTCCGCGGGGGGTGGAGTAAGGGCTGAAGCTTTCTTT. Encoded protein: CASSSAGGGVRAEAFF.

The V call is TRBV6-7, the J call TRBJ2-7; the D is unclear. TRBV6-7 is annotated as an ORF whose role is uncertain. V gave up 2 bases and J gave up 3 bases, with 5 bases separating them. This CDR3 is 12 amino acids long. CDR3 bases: TGTGCCAGCAGTTACGGGCTCTACGAGCAGTACTTC. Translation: CASSYGLYEQYF.

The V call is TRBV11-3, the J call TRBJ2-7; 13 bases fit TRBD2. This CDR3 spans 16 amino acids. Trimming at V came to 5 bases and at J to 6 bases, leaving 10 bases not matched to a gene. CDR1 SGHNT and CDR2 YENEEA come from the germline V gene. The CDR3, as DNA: TGTGCCAGCAGCCCAGGACTAGCGGGAGAGATAGGCGAGCAGTACTTC. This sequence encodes CASSPGLAGEIGEQYF. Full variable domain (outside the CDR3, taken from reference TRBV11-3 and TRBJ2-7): EAGVVQSPRYKIIEKKQPVAFWCNPISGHNTLYWYLQNLGQGPELLIRYENEEAVDDSQLPKDRFSAERLKGVDSTLKIQPAELGDSAVYLCASSPGLAGEIGEQYFGPGTRLTVT.

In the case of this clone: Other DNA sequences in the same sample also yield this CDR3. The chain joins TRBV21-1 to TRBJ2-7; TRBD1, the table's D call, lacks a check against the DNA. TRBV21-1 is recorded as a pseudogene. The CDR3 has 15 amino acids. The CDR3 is CASNKGTGISYEQYF. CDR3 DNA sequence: TGTGCCAGCAACAAAGGTACAGGGATCTCTTACGAGCAGTACTTC.

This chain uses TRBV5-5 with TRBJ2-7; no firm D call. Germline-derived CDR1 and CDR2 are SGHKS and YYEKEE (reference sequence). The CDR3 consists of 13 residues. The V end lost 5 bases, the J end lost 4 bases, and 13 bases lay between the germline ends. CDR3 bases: TGTGCCAGCAGTTTGTCAACAGCTTACGAGCAGTACTTC. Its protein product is CASSLSTAYEQYF.

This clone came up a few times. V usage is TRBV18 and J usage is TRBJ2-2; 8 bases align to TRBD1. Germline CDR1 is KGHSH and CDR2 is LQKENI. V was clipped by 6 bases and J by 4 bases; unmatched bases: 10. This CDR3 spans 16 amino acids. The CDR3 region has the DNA TGTGCCAGCTCGGACCGGGACAGGAAAACCACCGGGGAGCTGTTTTTT. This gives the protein CASSDRDRKTTGELFF.

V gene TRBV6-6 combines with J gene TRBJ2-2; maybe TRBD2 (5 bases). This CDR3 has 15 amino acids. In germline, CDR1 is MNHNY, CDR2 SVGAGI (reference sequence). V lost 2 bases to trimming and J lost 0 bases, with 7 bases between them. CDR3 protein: CASSYPGTNTGELFF. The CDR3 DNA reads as TGTGCCAGCAGTTACCCGGGGACGAACACCGGGGAGCTGTTTTTT.

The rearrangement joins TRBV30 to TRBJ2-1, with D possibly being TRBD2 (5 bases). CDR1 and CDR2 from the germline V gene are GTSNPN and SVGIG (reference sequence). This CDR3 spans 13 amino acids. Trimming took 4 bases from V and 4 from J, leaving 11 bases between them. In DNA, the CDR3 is TGTGCCTGGAACCCCGGGGTTTACAATGAGCAGTTCTTC. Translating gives CAWNPGVYNEQFF.

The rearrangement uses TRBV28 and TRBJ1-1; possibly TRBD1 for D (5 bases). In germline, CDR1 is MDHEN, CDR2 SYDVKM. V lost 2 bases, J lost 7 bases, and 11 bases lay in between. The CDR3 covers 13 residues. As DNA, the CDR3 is TGTGCCAGCAGTTTACTTCCGGGGGTTGAAGCTTTCTTT. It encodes CASSLLPGVEAFF.

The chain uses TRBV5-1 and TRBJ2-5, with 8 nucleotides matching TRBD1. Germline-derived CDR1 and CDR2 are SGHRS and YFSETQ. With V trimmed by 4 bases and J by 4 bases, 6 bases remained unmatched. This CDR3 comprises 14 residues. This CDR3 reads CASSTDRALETQYF. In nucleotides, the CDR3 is TGCGCCAGCAGCACGGACAGGGCTTTAGAGACCCAGTACTTC.